This TCR beta chain was sequenced for a study of blood T cell dynamics during melanoma immunotherapy. On the study more broadly: Patients with metastatic melanoma got pembrolizumab or nivolumab-ipilimumab as first-line care.

Comments on this clone: What it binds is unknown.

Time point reported: week 3, after first cycle of checkpoint inhibitor. General study results and limits: Among sorted CD8+ subsets, immune-effector cells had the highest clonality and cell-free DNA similarity. Clones driving repertoire changes may be melanoma-specific or general immune activation.

The germline V gene has CDR1 MGHRA and CDR2 YSYEKL. V shed 5 bases, J shed 6 bases, and the junction held 4 bases outside the gene matches. CDR3 length: 13 amino acids. All DNA from each sorted CD8+ subset was loaded. The assay was immunoSEQ multiplex PCR, and TCRdb's table has in-frame clones only and misses some. Found here are more than 10,000 clones, about 90% of them singletons; the top ten hold less than 0.2%. Sequences were derived from effector memory CD8+ T cells from blood, sampled from a patient treated with checkpoint blockade. This chain connects TRBV4-1 to TRBJ1-2, with 9 bases fitting TRBD1. The receptor's source is a human donor with melanoma. In DNA form, the CDR3 reads TGCGCCAGCAGCTTGACAGGGGGAGATGGCTACACCTTC. It is translated as CASSLTGGDGYTF.